A single sample gave rise to the 21 T cell receptor beta chains below, sequenced in a study of beta chain features in type 1 diabetes. Study-wide results and limits: Within each of all four CD4+ subsets, Type 1 diabetes patients had TCRB CDR3s that were moderately but significantly shorter.

These TCRs' antigens remain unknown. cDNA synthesis used the whole RNA isolate, giving expressed TCRB sequences. Profiling relied on immunoSEQ multiplex PCR, and the TCRdb table lists in-frame clones only, not all of them. The table has more than 95,000 clones, around 15% seen once; the top ten hold roughly 2.5%. The sequenced sample was central memory CD4+ T cells from blood. These receptors were taken from a man in his late teens or twenties with type 1 diabetes.

The V gene is TRBV6-6, the J gene TRBJ1-1; the D is unclear. The germline V gene has CDR1 MNHNY and CDR2 SVGAGI (reference sequence). CDR3 length: 15 residues. Trimming removed 0 bases at V and 4 bases at J, with 12 bases between. CDR3 region: CASSYSSEPLTEAFF. The CDR3 DNA follows: TGTGCCAGCAGTTACTCGTCAGAGCCCCTCACTGAAGCTTTCTTT.

The chain carries TRBV11-2 and TRBJ2-5; D is possibly TRBD1 (5 bases). The germline gives CDR1 SGHAT, CDR2 FQNNGV. Trimming took off 5 bases at V and 5 bases at J, with 21 bases between the two ends. The length of the CDR3 is 16 residues. DNA for the CDR3: TGTGCCAGCAGCCCCACCGTAGGGGCTTTAACGGAGACCCAGTACTTC. Translated, it gives CASSPTVGALTETQYF.

The chain combines TRBV30 with TRBJ2-5, with 7 bases matching TRBD1. The J segment lost 0 bases and the V segment lost 4 bases, leaving 11 bases of the junction unmatched. Per the germline V gene, CDR1 is GTSNPN and CDR2 is SVGIG (reference sequence). The CDR3 covers 16 residues. The CDR3 DNA reads TGTGCCTGGACCCCGGGACAGTTTCGGTACCAAGAGACCCAGTACTTC. It codes for CAWTPGQFRYQETQYF.

The CDR3 loop reads CASSPLGGAYNEQFF. The DNA for the CDR3 is TGCGCCAGCAGCCCGCTAGGGGGGGCCTACAATGAGCAGTTCTTC. The V call is TRBV4-1, the J call TRBJ2-1, with D perhaps matching TRBD2 (7 bases). V gave up 4 bases and J gave up 2 bases, with 12 bases separating them. The V gene's germline CDR1 is MGHRA and CDR2 YSYEKL. The CDR3 is made up of 15 amino acids.

Only a few counts were recorded for this clone. This sample also contains other DNA sequences that code for the same CDR3. This chain joins TRBV28 and TRBJ1-2; D remains ambiguous. Deletions cut 3 bases from V and 2 bases from J, with 4 bases between. Per germline, CDR1 MDHEN and CDR2 SYDVKM. This CDR3 comprises 12 residues. CDR3 sequence (DNA): TGTGCCAGCAGTTTGCAGAACTATGGCTACACCTTC. Its protein product is CASSLQNYGYTF.

This clone was recorded at least ten times. The CDR3 is CASKTTAGGDTGELFF. The CDR3 bases are TGTGCCAGCAAAACTACGGCGGGAGGGGACACCGGGGAGCTGTTTTTT. The V call is TRBV2, the J call TRBJ2-2; 9 bases line up with TRBD2. This CDR3 is built from 16 residues. Germline V CDR1 and CDR2: SNHLY, FYNNEI. V shed 7 bases and J 3 bases; nucleotides not matched to a gene: 9. Full variable domain (rest looked up from reference TRBV2 and TRBJ2-2): EPEVTQTPSHQVTQMGQEVILRCVPISNHLYFYWYRQILGQKVEFLVSFYNNEISEKSEIFDDQFSVERPDGSNFTLKIRSTKLEDSAMYFCASKTTAGGDTGELFFGEGSRLTVL.

J is TRBJ2-7 and V is TRBV9, with TRBD1 as a possible D gene (5 bases). The V end lost 5 bases, the J end lost 5 bases, and 11 bases lay between the germline ends. Germline loops: CDR1 SGDLS, CDR2 YYNGEE. The CDR3 sequence is 12 residues long. The CDR3 sequence: CASSPGKDEQYF. CDR3 nucleotides: TGTGCCAGCAGTCCAGGGAAAGACGAGCAGTACTTC.

In this sample, this clone turned up a few times. This chain joins TRBV29-1 and TRBJ1-1; D ambiguous. This CDR3 has 14 residues. CDR1 and CDR2 (germline): SQVTM, ANQGSEA. CDR3 loop: CSLSGRAENTEAFF. The DNA of the CDR3 is TGCAGTCTTAGCGGCCGGGCGGAGAACACTGAAGCTTTCTTT.

This clone was picked up a small number of times. The rearrangement links TRBV15 to TRBJ2-3, with TRBD1 identical over 10 bases. V lost 1 base and J lost 5; bases outside the gene matches: 6. Germline V lookup: CDR1 LNHNV, CDR2 YYDKDF (reference sequence). The CDR3 sequence is 16 residues long. Written as DNA, the CDR3 is TGTGCCACCAGCAGAGCGAGGGACAGGGGTCTAGATACGCAGTATTTT. Translation gives CATSRARDRGLDTQYF.

This clone was counted only a few times. The chain joins TRBV18 to TRBJ1-1; 7 bases agree with TRBD1. Trimming at V came to 1 base and at J to 5 bases, leaving 10 bases not matched to a gene. The germline V gene encodes CDR1 KGHSH and CDR2 LQKENI. This CDR3 contains 16 residues. The CDR3 region has the DNA TGTGCCAGCTCACCACTTGACACAGGGGTACGGACTGAAGCTTTCTTT. This encodes CASSPLDTGVRTEAFF.

The rearrangement uses TRBV7-2 and TRBJ2-3; D ambiguous. There are 16 residues in the CDR3. Germline V gene lookup returns CDR1 SGHTA and CDR2 FQGNSA. V was pared by 1 base and J by 1 base, with 12 bases between. CDR3 sequence: CASSLEWASGTDTQYF. For the CDR3, the DNA is TGTGCCAGCAGCTTAGAGTGGGCCTCCGGCACAGATACGCAGTATTTT.

In this sample, this clone turned up a few times. This chain joins TRBV4-3 and TRBJ1-5; D unclear. This CDR3 has 18 amino acids. V lost 0 bases and J 0 bases, leaving 15 bases between the germline ends. The germline CDR1 and CDR2 sequences are LGHNA and YSLEER. This CDR3 is CASSQDINPVNSNQPQHF. Written as DNA, the CDR3 is TGCGCCAGCAGCCAAGATATTAATCCGGTAAATAGCAATCAGCCCCAGCATTTT.

The sample holds a few counts of this clone. The CDR3 nucleotides read TGTGCCAGCAGCGCAGGACAGTCCTCTGGGGCCAACGTCCTGACTTTC. This encodes CASSAGQSSGANVLTF. This chain uses TRBV9 with TRBJ2-6, with D possibly being TRBD1 (6 bases). From germline, CDR1 is SGDLS and CDR2 YYNGEE. This CDR3 is built from 16 residues. V was clipped by 3 bases and J by 0 bases, with 10 bases between them.

This clone has more than one count but fewer than ten. The chain joins TRBV14 to TRBJ1-2; D gene unclear. Germline V gene lookup returns CDR1 SGHDN and CDR2 FVKESK. The ends were cut back, 8 bases at V and 7 bases at J, with 8 bases in the middle. The CDR3 is made up of 10 amino acids. CDR3 DNA: TGTGCCAGCGAACCAACTGGCTACACCTTC. Its protein is CASEPTGYTF.

The rearrangement links TRBV9 to TRBJ1-2; no clear D. Germline CDR1 SGDLS, CDR2 YYNGEE. V lost 0 bases and J 3 bases, leaving 9 bases between the germline ends. The CDR3 is 14 residues long. In DNA, the CDR3 is TGTGCCAGCAGCGTAGGTCAGGAACACTATGGCTACACCTTC. This encodes CASSVGQEHYGYTF.

This clone has just a few counts. J is TRBJ2-6 and V is TRBV7-9; D not resolved. The CDR3 is 15 amino acids. The germline V gene encodes CDR1 SEHNR and CDR2 FQNEAQ (reference sequence). V was trimmed by 2 bases and J by 0 bases, leaving 5 bases between them. CDR3 coding DNA: TGTGCCAGCAGCTTACAGAGCTCTGGGGCCAACGTCCTGACTTTC. It translates to CASSLQSSGANVLTF. Full variable domain (rest looked up from reference TRBV7-9 and TRBJ2-6): DTGVSQNPRHKITKRGQNVTFRCDPISEHNRLYWYRQTLGQGPEFLTYFQNEAQLEKSRLLSDRFSAERPKGSFSTLEIQRTEQGDSAMYLCASSLQSSGANVLTFGAGSRLTVL.

This clone was found many times. The chain combines TRBV28 with TRBJ2-7; D gene uncertain. Per the germline V gene, CDR1 is MDHEN and CDR2 is SYDVKM. The CDR3 loop spans 12 amino acids. V lost 4 bases to trimming and J lost 1 base, with 5 bases between them. The CDR3 reads CASSSRSYEQYF. In nucleotides, the CDR3 is TGTGCCAGCAGTTCCCGGTCCTACGAGCAGTACTTC.

The rearrangement joins TRBV2 to TRBJ2-1, with 7 bases fitting TRBD1. This CDR3 spans 15 amino acids. Germline V lookup: CDR1 SNHLY, CDR2 FYNNEI. V dropped 7 bases and J dropped 8; count of bases not matched to a gene: 14. This chain's CDR3 is CASKKGQPKIDEQFF. CDR3 DNA: TGTGCCAGCAAGAAGGGACAGCCAAAAATCGATGAGCAGTTCTTC.

This clone has only a few counts. The rearrangement links TRBV5-1 to TRBJ2-3; D may be TRBD2 (6 bases). The CDR3 runs to 13 residues. CDR1 is SGHRS, CDR2 YFSETQ, per germline. Trimming pared 0 bases from V and 8 bases from J, leaving 10 bases between. The CDR3 DNA follows: TGCGCCAGCAGCTTGGAGTTGACTAGTACGCAGTATTTT. Translated, it gives CASSLELTSTQYF.

This rearrangement joins TRBV11-3 to TRBJ2-1; TRBD2 is a possible D gene (5 bases). The CDR3 is made up of 13 amino acids. The V and J ends lost 5 bases and 9 bases respectively, with 14 bases between them. The germline gives CDR1 SGHNT, CDR2 YENEEA. The CDR3: CASSPTGEGEQFF. The DNA for the CDR3 is TGTGCCAGCAGCCCTACCGGCGAGGGTGAGCAGTTCTTC.

The chain combines TRBV9 with TRBJ2-1; 7 positions agree with TRBD2. Looked up from germline, CDR1 is SGDLS and CDR2 is YYNGEE. The CDR3 length is 14 residues. The V segment lost 4 bases and the J segment 8 bases; nucleotides outside the gene matches: 9. The CDR3 region is CASSKTSADDEQFF. For the CDR3, the DNA is TGTGCCAGCAGCAAAACTAGCGCGGACGATGAGCAGTTCTTC.